This TCR beta chain was found in a study of metastatic and nonmetastatic thyroid tumors. Study information: Where malignant and benign thyroid patients were concerned, repertoires were compared across blood and tumor or nodule tissue. General study results and limits: In both blood and tumor samples, TCR beta diversity was reported significantly higher for malignant than benign nodules.

Note on this clone: What it binds is not known.

MiXCR was used by TCRdb to re-call the PCR reads. This sample carries 30,000 to 35,000 clones, about 40% of them seen once, and the ten largest clones take about 20%. V shed 5 bases and J shed 4 bases, with 5 bases lying between them. The germline V gene has CDR1 MDHEN and CDR2 SYDVKM. CDR3 length: 11 amino acids. No treatment had been given to any patient before thyroid surgery. The genes are TRBV28 and TRBJ1-2; D gene unclear. The sequence was obtained from a female donor with papillary thyroid cancer or a benign thyroid nodule (not recorded which). Some clones in this sample may be carry-over from other donors' samples. The sample was tumor tissue. In DNA form, the CDR3 reads TGTGCCAGCAGTACGGTCTATGGCTACACCTTC. This encodes CASSTVYGYTF.